This T cell receptor beta chain was captured by sequencing in a study of early T cells in non-severe SARS-CoV-2 infection. Ten or more counts support this clonotype. The V gene lost 5 bases and the J gene lost 2 bases, with 11 bases spanning the gap. CDR1 is MNHEY, CDR2 SMNVEV, per germline (reference sequence). The CDR3 length is 14 residues. TCRdb reanalysed the 5' RACE reads using MiXCR and keeps one entry per CDR3 protein. The sample contains about 50,000 distinct CDR3 sequences, more than 5.5% of which appear only once. This material consisted of whole blood, taken at baseline. J is TRBJ2-3 and V is TRBV27, with D tentatively TRBD1 (6 bases). The TCR originated in an adult who was a healthcare worker with PCR-confirmed SARS-CoV-2 infection or an uninfected control (not recorded which). The CDR3 sequence: CASSRRGYTDTQYF. For the CDR3, the DNA is TGTGCCAGCAGTCGAAGGGGGTACACAGATACGCAGTATTTT.